This T cell receptor (beta chain) was found in a study of radiation and T cells in renal cell carcinoma (dated by TCRdb to the early 2020s). Regarding the study in general: Samples came from a clinical trial, in which primary renal cell carcinomas received 15 Gy stereotactic body radiation therapy followed by nephrectomy 4 weeks later. Across all 50 or so samples, approximately 4,000,000 unique CDR3 nucleotide sequences, encoding 2,658,974 unique CDR3 amino acid sequences, were identified. In total, roughly 52 samples, comprising around 25 tumors and some 27 peripheral blood samples, were subjected to TCR beta sequencing. Broad study findings and their caveats: Because no pretreatment tumor biopsies were available, whether clonotypes were present in the tumor at baseline could not be determined. In blood, the top tumor clonotypes increased between baseline and 2 weeks post-radiation and then shrank by 4 weeks, which suggests that tumor-resident clones expanded only transiently. With a single-armed trial design, the study had no way to address how radiation dose or scheduling affects the TCR repertoire. Blood repertoire dynamics were not followed beyond 4 weeks after treatment.

The immunoSEQ kit was used, according to the manufacturer's recommendations, to generate TCR beta libraries from genomic DNA. To prepare libraries, a first multiplex PCR with proprietary primers was run, followed by a second PCR that added unique barcodes, and a bead cleanup was done after each round. Each sample batch included a kit-provided positive control reaction and a negative control reaction. The final libraries were assessed on an Agilent 4200 TapeStation D1000 ScreenTape, pooled by volume, and quantified by qPCR. An Illumina NextSeq500 fitted with a MidOutput 150-cycle cartridge performed the sequencing, running 156 Read1 cycles and 15 Index1 cycles with the kit's custom primers. The pooled library was loaded at approximately 1 pM, with an approximately 21% PhiX control spiked in. On the study's bioinformatics: Vendor-processed data were analyzed in R, and a clonotype was defined as all T cells sharing the same CDR3 nucleotide sequence. For clone abundance analyses, frequencies were normalized to the 10,000 most abundant clones in each sample. Before analysis, public T cell clones were removed, and these numbered fewer than five per sample on average. An abundance difference of at least 32-fold between compartments was the criterion for calling clonotypes tumor-enriched or baseline blood-enriched. Clonotypes expanded or contracted between blood time points were identified with a beta-binomial differential abundance model. Tumor-blood repertoire similarity was measured with the Baroni-Urbani and Buser coefficient, and group comparisons used two-tailed Wilcoxon tests in R. In TCRdb, the immuneACCESS table is reduced to in-frame sequences with V and J assigned. These tables do not hold every clone; where another copy was compared, an unresolved V gene accounts for under half, and the others remain unexplained. From that table come the V and J calls and clone size; the DNA was used to work out D and trimming. In all, the sample holds 150,000 or so clones, and about 85% of those were seen once. The ten largest make up around 4.1% of the sample.

V loses 9 bases at its end and J loses 6 bases; junction bases beyond the gene matches: 9. Including cysteine and phenylalanine, the CDR3 has 12 amino acids. The CDR3 DNA has 36 bases and is translated from base 1. The germline V gene (reference sequence) yields SGHNT for CDR1 and YYREEE for CDR2. This clone appeared a single time. Its antigen is unknown. One base away there is no much larger clone; base qualities are not given. Read against the paper, the sample's time point label means: baseline pretreatment blood. The treatment or condition label for this specimen denotes: 15 Gy SBRT to primary tumor, nephrectomy 4 weeks later. To follow tumor-enriched clonotypes, serial peripheral blood was collected from radiation-treated patients at baseline and at 2 weeks and 4 weeks after SBRT. Every patient had renal cell carcinoma of clear cell pathology. Genomic DNA for TCR sequencing was prepared using the QIAamp DNA Blood Mini Kit (Qiagen). Samples were included in the analyses only if all quality control checks were passed.

Recombination joined TRBV5-4 with TRBJ2-7; TRBD1 fits 7 bases in the junction. The source material was blood, sampled from a patient whose treatment included radiotherapy and nephrectomy. The sequence was collected from a woman aged 70-85 years with renal cell carcinoma. The sequenced DNA: TGTGCCAACGGACAGGATCAGGGCGAGCAGTACTTC. This codes for CANGQDQGEQYF.